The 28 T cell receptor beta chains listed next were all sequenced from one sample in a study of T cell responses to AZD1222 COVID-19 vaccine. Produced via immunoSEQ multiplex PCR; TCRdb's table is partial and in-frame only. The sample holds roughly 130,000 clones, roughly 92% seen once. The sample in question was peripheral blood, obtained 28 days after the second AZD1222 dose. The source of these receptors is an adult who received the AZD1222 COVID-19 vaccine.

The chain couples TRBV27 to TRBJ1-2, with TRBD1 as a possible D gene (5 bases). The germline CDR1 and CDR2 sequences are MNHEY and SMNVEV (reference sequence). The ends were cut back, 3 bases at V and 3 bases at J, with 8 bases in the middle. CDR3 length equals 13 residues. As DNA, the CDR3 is TGTGCCAGCAGTTTCTGGGGGGACTATGGCTACACCTTC. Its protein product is CASSFWGDYGYTF.

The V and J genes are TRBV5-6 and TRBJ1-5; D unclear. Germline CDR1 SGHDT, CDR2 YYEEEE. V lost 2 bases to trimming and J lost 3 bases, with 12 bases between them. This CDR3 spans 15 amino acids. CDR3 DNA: TGTGCCAGCAGCTTTCGGGGATTTGTCAATCAGCCCCAGCATTTT. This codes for CASSFRGFVNQPQHF.

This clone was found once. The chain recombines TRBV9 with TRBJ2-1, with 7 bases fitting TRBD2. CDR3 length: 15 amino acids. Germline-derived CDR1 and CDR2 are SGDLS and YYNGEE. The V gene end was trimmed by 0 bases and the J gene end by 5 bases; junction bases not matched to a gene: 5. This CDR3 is CASSVGGTTNNEQFF. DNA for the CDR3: TGTGCCAGCAGCGTAGGGGGGACTACTAACAATGAGCAGTTCTTC.

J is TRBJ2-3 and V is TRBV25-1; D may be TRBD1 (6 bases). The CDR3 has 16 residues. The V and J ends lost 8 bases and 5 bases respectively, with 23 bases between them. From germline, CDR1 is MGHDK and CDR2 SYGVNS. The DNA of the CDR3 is TGTGCCAGCGGTTCGAGGGCAGGGGCCCGGATAGATACGCAGTATTTT. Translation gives CASGSRAGARIDTQYF.

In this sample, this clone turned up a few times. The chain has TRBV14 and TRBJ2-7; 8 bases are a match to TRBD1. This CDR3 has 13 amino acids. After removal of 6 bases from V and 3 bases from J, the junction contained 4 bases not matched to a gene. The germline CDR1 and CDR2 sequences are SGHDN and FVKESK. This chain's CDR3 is CASSSDRVYEQYF. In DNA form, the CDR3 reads TGTGCCAGCAGTTCGGACAGGGTCTACGAGCAGTACTTC. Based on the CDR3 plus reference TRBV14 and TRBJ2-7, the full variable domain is EAGVTQFPSHSVIEKGQTVTLRCDPISGHDNLYWYRRVMGKEIKFLLHFVKESKQDESGMPNNRFLAERTGGTYSTLKVQPAELEDSGVYFCASSSDRVYEQYFGPGTRLTVT.

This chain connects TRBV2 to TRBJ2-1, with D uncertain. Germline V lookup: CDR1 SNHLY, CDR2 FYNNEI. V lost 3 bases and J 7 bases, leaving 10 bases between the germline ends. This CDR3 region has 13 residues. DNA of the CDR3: TGTGCCAGCAGTGATAGCCTTCCGAATGAGCAGTTCTTC. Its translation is CASSDSLPNEQFF.

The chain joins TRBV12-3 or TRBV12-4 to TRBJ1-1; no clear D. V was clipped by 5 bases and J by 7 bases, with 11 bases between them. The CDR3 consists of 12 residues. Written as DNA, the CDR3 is TGTGCCAGCAGTACCCGACGGAATGAAGCTTTCTTT. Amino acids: CASSTRRNEAFF.

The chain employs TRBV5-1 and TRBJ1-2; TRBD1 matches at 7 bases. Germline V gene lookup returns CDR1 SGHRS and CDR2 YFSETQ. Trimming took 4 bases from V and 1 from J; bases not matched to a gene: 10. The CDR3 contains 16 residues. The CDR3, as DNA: TGCGCCAGCAGCCATGGGACAGCGGAACTTAACTATGGCTACACCTTC. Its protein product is CASSHGTAELNYGYTF. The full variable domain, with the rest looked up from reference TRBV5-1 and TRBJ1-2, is KAGVTQTPRYLIKTRGQQVTLSCSPISGHRSVSWYQQTPGQGLQFLFEYFSETQRNKGNFPGRFSGRQFSNSRSEMNVSTLELGDSALYLCASSHGTAELNYGYTFGSGTRLTVV.

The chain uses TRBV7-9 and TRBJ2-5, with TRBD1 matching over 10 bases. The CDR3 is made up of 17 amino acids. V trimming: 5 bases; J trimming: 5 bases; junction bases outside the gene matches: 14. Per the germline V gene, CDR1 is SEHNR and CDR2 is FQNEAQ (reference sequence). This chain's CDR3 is CASSRGQGDNMGETQYF. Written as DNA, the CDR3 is TGTGCCAGCAGCCGCGGACAGGGGGATAATATGGGGGAGACCCAGTACTTC.

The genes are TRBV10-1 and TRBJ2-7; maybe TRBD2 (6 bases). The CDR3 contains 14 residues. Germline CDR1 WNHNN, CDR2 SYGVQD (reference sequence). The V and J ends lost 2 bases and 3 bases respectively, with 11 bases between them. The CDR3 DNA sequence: TGCGCCAGCAGTGAGGCGGGGTTGGTCTACGAGCAGTACTTC. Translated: CASSEAGLVYEQYF.

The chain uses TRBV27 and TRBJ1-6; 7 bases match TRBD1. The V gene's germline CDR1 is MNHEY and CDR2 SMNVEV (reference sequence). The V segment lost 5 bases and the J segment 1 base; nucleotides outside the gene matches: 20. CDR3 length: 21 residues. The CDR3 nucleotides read TGTGCCAGCAGTCCCCCAGGAGGGGGCGAATCATCTGGGTCCTATAATTCACCCCTCCACTTT. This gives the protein CASSPPGGGESSGSYNSPLHF.

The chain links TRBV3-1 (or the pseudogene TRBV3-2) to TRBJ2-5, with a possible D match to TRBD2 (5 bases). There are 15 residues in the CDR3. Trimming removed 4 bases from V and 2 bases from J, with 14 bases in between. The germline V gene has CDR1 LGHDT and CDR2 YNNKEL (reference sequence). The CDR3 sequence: CASSPEKRPQETQYF. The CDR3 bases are TGTGCCAGCAGCCCCGAGAAGCGGCCTCAAGAGACCCAGTACTTC.

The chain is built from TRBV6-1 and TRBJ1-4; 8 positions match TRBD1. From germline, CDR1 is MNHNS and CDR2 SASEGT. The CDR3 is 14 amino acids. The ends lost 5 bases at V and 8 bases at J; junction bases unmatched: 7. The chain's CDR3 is CASSPGGSGEKLFF. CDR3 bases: TGTGCCAGCAGTCCAGGGGGCTCAGGGGAAAAACTGTTTTTT.

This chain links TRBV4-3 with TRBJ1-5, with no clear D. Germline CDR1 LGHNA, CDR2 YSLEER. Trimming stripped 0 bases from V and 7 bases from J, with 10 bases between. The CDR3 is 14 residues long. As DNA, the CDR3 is TGCGCCAGCAGCCAAGACTTTGGGCTACAGCCCCAGCATTTT. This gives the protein CASSQDFGLQPQHF.

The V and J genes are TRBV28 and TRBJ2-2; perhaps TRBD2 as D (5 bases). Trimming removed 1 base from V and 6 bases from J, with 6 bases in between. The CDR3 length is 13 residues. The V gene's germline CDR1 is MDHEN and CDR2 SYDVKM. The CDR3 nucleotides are TGTGCCAGCAGTTTATCGGGATCCGGGGAGCTGTTTTTT. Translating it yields CASSLSGSGELFF. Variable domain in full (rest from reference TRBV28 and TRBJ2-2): DVKVTQSSRYLVKRTGEKVFLECVQDMDHENMFWYRQDPGLGLRLIYFSYDVKMKEKGDIPEGYSVSREKKERFSLILESASTNQTSMYLCASSLSGSGELFFGEGSRLTVL.

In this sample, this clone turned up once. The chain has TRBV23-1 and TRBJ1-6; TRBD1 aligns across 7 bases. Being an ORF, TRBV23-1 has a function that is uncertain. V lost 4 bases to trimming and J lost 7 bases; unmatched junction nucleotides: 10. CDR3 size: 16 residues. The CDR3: CASSPTGQFRNSPLHF. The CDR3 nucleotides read TGCGCCAGCAGTCCGACGGGACAGTTTAGGAATTCACCCCTCCACTTT.

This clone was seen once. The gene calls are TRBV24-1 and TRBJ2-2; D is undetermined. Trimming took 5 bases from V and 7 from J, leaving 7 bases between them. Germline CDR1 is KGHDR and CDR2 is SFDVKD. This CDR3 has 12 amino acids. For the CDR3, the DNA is TGTGCCACCAGTGGGGCGGTCGGGGAGCTGTTTTTT. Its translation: CATSGAVGELFF.

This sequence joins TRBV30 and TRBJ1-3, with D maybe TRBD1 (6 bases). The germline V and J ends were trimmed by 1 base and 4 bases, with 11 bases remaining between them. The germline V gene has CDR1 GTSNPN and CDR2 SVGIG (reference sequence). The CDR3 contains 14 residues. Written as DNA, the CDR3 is TGTGCCTGGAGTGAGGGGGGAACCGGAAACACCATATATTTT. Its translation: CAWSEGGTGNTIYF.

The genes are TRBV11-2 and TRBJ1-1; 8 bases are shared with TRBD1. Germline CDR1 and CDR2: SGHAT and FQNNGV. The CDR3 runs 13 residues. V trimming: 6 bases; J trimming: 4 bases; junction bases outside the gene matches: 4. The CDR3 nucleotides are TGTGCCAGCAGGGGACAGGCGGTCACTGAAGCTTTCTTT. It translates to CASRGQAVTEAFF.

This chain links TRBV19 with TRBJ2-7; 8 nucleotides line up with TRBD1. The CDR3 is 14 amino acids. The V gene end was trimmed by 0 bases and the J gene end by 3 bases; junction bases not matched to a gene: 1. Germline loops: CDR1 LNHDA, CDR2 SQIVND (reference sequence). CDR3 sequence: CASSIDDRGYEQYF. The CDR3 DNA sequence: TGTGCCAGTAGTATAGATGACAGGGGCTACGAGCAGTACTTC. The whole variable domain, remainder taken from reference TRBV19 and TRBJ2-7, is DGGITQSPKYLFRKEGQNVTLSCEQNLNHDAMYWYRQDPGQGLRLIYYSQIVNDFQKGDIAEGYSVSREKKESFPLTVTSAQKNPTAFYLCASSIDDRGYEQYFGPGTRLTVT.

CDR3 region: CASSRDRSGGSSTDTQYF. DNA of the CDR3: TGTGCCAGCAGCCGAGACCGTAGCGGGGGGTCTAGCACAGATACGCAGTATTTT. The V gene is TRBV27, the J gene TRBJ2-3; 10 nucleotides align to TRBD2. V lost 6 bases, J lost 0 bases, and 12 bases stayed unmatched. The V gene's germline CDR1 is MNHEY and CDR2 SMNVEV (reference sequence). The CDR3 contains 18 residues.

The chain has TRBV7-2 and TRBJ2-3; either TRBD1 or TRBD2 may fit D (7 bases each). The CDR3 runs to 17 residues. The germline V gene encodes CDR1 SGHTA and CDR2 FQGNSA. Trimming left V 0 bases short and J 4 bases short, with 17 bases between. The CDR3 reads CASSLAPPGGAADTQYF. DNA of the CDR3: TGTGCCAGCAGCTTAGCCCCTCCAGGGGGGGCGGCAGATACGCAGTATTTT.

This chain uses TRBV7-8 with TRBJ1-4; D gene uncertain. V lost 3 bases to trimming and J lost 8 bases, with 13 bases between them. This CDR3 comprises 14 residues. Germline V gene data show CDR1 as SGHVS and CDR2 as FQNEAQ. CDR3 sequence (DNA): TGTGCCAGCAGCTTTGGTACCGATGGGGAAAAACTGTTTTTT. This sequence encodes CASSFGTDGEKLFF.

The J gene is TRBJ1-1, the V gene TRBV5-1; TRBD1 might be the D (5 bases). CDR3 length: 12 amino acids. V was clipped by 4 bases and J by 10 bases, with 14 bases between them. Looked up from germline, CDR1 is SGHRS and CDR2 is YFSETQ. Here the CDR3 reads CASSAPGRAAFF. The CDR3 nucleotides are TGCGCCAGCAGCGCGCCGGGACGAGCAGCTTTCTTT.

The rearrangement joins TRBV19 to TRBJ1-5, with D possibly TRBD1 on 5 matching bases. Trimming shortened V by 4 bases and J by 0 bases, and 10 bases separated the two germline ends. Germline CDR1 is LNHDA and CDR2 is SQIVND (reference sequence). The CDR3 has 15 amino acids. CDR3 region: CASSTGTASNQPQHF. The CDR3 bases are TGTGCCAGTAGTACAGGGACGGCTAGCAATCAGCCCCAGCATTTT.

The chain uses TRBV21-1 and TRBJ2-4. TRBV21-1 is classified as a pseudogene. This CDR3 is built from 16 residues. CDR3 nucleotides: TGTGCCAGCAGCAAAAGTTATGAGGGGGCCAAAAACATTCAGTACTTC. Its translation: CASSKSYEGAKNIQYF.

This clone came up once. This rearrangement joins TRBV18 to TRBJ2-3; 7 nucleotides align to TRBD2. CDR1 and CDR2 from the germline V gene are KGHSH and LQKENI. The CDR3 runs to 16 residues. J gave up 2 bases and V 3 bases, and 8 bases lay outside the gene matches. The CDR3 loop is CASSPWGGSPTDTQYF. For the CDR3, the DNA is TGTGCCAGCTCACCGTGGGGCGGGAGCCCCACAGATACGCAGTATTTT.

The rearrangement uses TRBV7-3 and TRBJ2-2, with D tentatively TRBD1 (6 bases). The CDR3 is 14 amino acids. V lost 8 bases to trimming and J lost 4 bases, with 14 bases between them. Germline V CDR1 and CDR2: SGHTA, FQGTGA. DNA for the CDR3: TGTGCCAGCTCCAGGGGAGCCAGCACCGGGGAGCTGTTTTTT. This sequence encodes CASSRGASTGELFF.